The rows below give T cell receptor beta chains drawn from one sample of a study of blood T cell repertoires in COVID-19. Sequencing used immunoSEQ multiplex PCR; TCRdb keeps in-frame clones, though not all of them. Of around 63,000 clones listed, approximately 87% were seen once; the top ten hold around 1.2%. Source material: peripheral blood. The receptor set was obtained from an older woman with acute or convalescent COVID-19. Each CDR3 is given with its conserved first and last residue. A D gene is named only where the DNA matches it firmly. Not all rows give a size; the values are once, few, many and, for expanded clones, a class.

V gene,J gene,D gene,clone size,CDR3 DNA,CDR3 protein
TRBV7-8,TRBJ2-1,.,.,TGTGCCAGCAGCCCGAGCCGGCTAGCGAGAGATGAGCAGTTCTTC,CASSPSRLARDEQFF
TRBV7-6,TRBJ1-1,.,.,TGTGCCAGCAGCGTCGCCGGGGGGGGCACTGAAGCTTTCTTT,CASSVAGGGTEAFF
TRBV5-6,TRBJ2-5,.,.,TGTGCCAGCAGCTTGAGGGCAGGGGTGGCTGAGACCCAGTACTTC,CASSLRAGVAETQYF
TRBV5-5,TRBJ1-4,.,.,TGTGCCAGCAGCTTGTCGGGGATAACTAATGAAAAACTGTTTTTT,CASSLSGITNEKLFF
TRBV4-1,TRBJ2-1,.,.,TGCGCCAGCAGCCAAAGTCTAGCCTACAATGAGCAGTTCTTC,CASSQSLAYNEQFF
TRBV19,TRBJ1-4,.,.,TGTGCCAGTAGTATATGGACAGACAATAATGAAAAACTGTTTTTT,CASSIWTDNNEKLFF
TRBV2,TRBJ1-2,TRBD1,.,TGTGCCAGCAGGCCGACAGGGTCTAACTATGGCTACACCTTC,CASRPTGSNYGYTF
TRBV4-1,TRBJ2-2,.,.,TGCGTCAGCAGCTCACAGGGCGGGGAGCTGTTTTTT,CVSSSQGGELFF
TRBV18,TRBJ1-2,.,.,TGTGCCAGCTCGCGGCAGGGGAACTATGGCTACACCTTC,CASSRQGNYGYTF
TRBV7-2,TRBJ1-2,TRBD1,.,TGTGCCAGCAGCTTAGCGCAGGGGGCCGTATTAGACTATGGCTACACCTTC,CASSLAQGAVLDYGYTF
TRBV7-2,TRBJ2-5,TRBD2,.,TGTGCCAGCAGCCCCACTAGCGGCCAAGAGACCCAGTACTTC,CASSPTSGQETQYF
TRBV6-5,TRBJ1-2,.,.,TGTGCCACCAAACTCCGGACAGACAATAACTATGGCTACACCTTC,CATKLRTDNNYGYTF
TRBV6-1,TRBJ2-5,TRBD1,.,TGTGCCAGCAGTGAACCGGACAGGGCCGGGACCCAGTACTTC,CASSEPDRAGTQYF
TRBV29-1,TRBJ1-2,.,few,TGCAGCGCCCAAGCAGGGGACTATGGCTACACCTTC,CSAQAGDYGYTF
TRBV19,TRBJ2-1,TRBD1,.,TGTGCCAGTAGTTCCCAGGACAGGGGCCAATTTTACAATGAGCAGTTCTTC,CASSSQDRGQFYNEQFF
TRBV6-5,TRBJ1-4,.,once,TGTGCCAGCAGTCCCCTGGCGGGGAATGAAAAACTGTTTTTT,CASSPLAGNEKLFF
TRBV15,TRBJ1-2,TRBD1,.,TGTGCCACCAGCAGAGTTGGCAGGGGGTTTGGCTACACCTTC,CATSRVGRGFGYTF
TRBV4-2,TRBJ2-4,TRBD2,.,TGTGCCAGCAGCCAAGCGTCAGCGGGGGCGAACATTCAGTACTTC,CASSQASAGANIQYF
TRBV28,TRBJ1-4,.,once,TGTGCCAGCAGTTTAGGAGGGGATAATGAAAAACTGTTTTTT,CASSLGGDNEKLFF
TRBV5-8,TRBJ1-3,.,.,TGTGCCAGCCTACTAGAGCCAGGGGTCGAAGGAAACACCATATATTTT,CASLLEPGVEGNTIYF
TRBV7-9,TRBJ2-3,.,.,TGTGCCAGCAGCTACGGACAGCAAGATACGCAGTATTTT,CASSYGQQDTQYF
TRBV6-2/TRBV6-3,TRBJ1-1,.,few,TGTGCCAGCAGTTACAGACAGGCTGGGAACACTGAAGCTTTCTTT,CASSYRQAGNTEAFF
TRBV28,TRBJ2-1,.,.,TGTGCCAGCAGTCCTCCCGTAGCGAATGAGCAGTTCTTC,CASSPPVANEQFF
TRBV27,TRBJ1-1,.,few,TGTGCCAGCAGTTTTCGAGGAACTGAAGCTTTCTTT,CASSFRGTEAFF
TRBV7-3,TRBJ2-1,.,.,TGTGCCAGCAGCCCCGGCGCAGGGCCCTATGAGCAGTTCTTC,CASSPGAGPYEQFF
TRBV27,TRBJ1-2,TRBD1,few,TGTGCCAGCAGTCTGTTGGGACAGGGGGCGAACGGCTACACCTTC,CASSLLGQGANGYTF
TRBV18,TRBJ1-2,TRBD1,.,TGTGCCAGCTCACCACGCCAGGGGGATGGCTACACCTTC,CASSPRQGDGYTF
TRBV18,TRBJ1-1,.,.,TGTGCCAGCTCACCCTTTCCCGGACAGAACACTGAAGCTTTCTTT,CASSPFPGQNTEAFF
TRBV25-1,TRBJ1-1,.,.,TGTGCCAGCAGTGATCAGGGAAACACTGAAGCTTTCTTT,CASSDQGNTEAFF
TRBV5-4,TRBJ1-2,.,.,TGTGCCAGCAGCTGGAGGGACTTGAACTATGGCTACACCTTC,CASSWRDLNYGYTF
TRBV5-1,TRBJ1-6,.,few,TGCGCCAGCAGCTTGGGGACAGCAGCCAATTCACCCCTCCACTTT,CASSLGTAANSPLHF
TRBV19,TRBJ2-6,.,.,TGTGCCAGTAGTATCGAGGGTATACAGGCCAACGTCCTGACTTTC,CASSIEGIQANVLTF
TRBV7-9,TRBJ2-3,.,once,TGTGCCAGCAGCCCCACTAGCACAGATACGCAGTATTTT,CASSPTSTDTQYF
TRBV6-6,TRBJ1-2,.,.,TGTGCCAGCATGGACAACCTAGGCTATGGCTACACCTTC,CASMDNLGYGYTF